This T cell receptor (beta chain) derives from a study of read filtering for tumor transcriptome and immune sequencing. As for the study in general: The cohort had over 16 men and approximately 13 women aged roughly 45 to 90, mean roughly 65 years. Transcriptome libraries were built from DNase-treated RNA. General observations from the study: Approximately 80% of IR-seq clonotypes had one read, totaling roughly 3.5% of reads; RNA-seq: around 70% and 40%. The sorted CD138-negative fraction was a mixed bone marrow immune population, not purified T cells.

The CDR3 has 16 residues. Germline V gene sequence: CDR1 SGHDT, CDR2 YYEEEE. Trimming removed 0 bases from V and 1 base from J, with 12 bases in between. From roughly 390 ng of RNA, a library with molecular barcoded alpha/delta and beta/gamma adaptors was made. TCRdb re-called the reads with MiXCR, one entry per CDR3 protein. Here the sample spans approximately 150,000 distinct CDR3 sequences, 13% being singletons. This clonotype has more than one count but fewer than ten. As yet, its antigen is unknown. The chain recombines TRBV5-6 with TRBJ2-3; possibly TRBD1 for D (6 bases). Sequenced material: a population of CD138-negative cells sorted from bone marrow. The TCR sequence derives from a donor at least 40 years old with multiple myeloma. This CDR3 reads CASSLAGEVGTDTQYF. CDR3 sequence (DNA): TGTGCCAGCAGCTTGGCAGGGGAAGTGGGCACAGATACGCAGTATTTT.